Listed below are T cell receptor beta chains from one sample, sequenced in a study of cytomegalovirus exposure and HLA in healthy donors. Sequenced by immunoSEQ multiplex PCR; TCRdb stores in-frame clones only, minus some. This table holds 120,000 to 150,000 clones. The specimen was PBMCs. These receptors came from a man aged 40-49 years in good health and CMV-seronegative. Both conserved end residues are trimmed from each CDR3. Each record gives: J gene, V gene, CDR3 protein.

TRBJ1-1 TRBV7-9 ASSFGSGMNTEAF
TRBJ1-1 TRBV6-1 ATDGYRGNTEAF
TRBJ1-6 TRBV7-2 ASSLAAGSYNSPLH
TRBJ2-1 TRBV6-4 ASSDSTENEQF
TRBJ2-5 TRBV4-2 ASSQDGGRGGGETQY
TRBJ1-1 TRBV11-2 ASSLGTGGSAF
TRBJ2-7 TRBV7-9 ASSLMGGSYEQY
TRBJ2-2 TRBV5-1 ASSLEQGATGELF
TRBJ2-1 TRBV11-1 ASSPERGDNEQF
TRBJ1-4 TRBV6-5 ASSYSRQGFGEKLF
. TRBV9 ASSKRPSLLSHEQY